The clone carrying this TCR beta chain was observed a single time. Sequenced by immunoSEQ multiplex PCR; TCRdb stores in-frame clones only, minus some. The sample lists about 79,000 clones; 80% to 90% were seen once. The data belong to a study of blood T cell repertoires in COVID-19. Background on the study: The United States, Italy and Spain supplied acute and convalescent COVID-19 samples. Sources were T cells, B-cell-depleted T cells, or PBMCs; the material itself was cDNA or gDNA.

The CDR3 has 13 residues. Germline V gives CDR1 SGHAT, CDR2 FQNNGV. V lost 0 bases to trimming and J lost 8 bases, with 7 bases between them. Sequenced material: peripheral blood. The sequence came from a man aged 70-80 years with active or convalescent COVID-19. This sequence joins TRBV11-2 and TRBJ2-2; tentatively, D is TRBD2 (5 bases). This CDR3 reads CASSLEPGGELFF. CDR3 nucleotides: TGTGCCAGCAGCTTAGAGCCGGGGGGGGAGCTGTTTTTT.